This entry lists 8 T cell receptor beta chains sequenced from one sample in a study of human T cells and chemical hapten exposure. From the RACE reads, TCRdb called clonotypes with MiXCR, one entry per CDR3 protein. The repertoire holds about 82,000 distinct CDR3 sequences, with approximately 8.6% as singletons. Noted time point: healthy volunteer bleed at 6 weeks. Unfractionated whole blood was the source of the extracted total RNA. Specimen: whole blood. The receptors stem from a male donor in good health. Some clones in this sample may be carry-over from other donors' samples.

The table lists this clonotype with many counts. The CDR3, as DNA: TGCGCCAGCAGGTCTACAACTGCTCAAGAGACCCAGTACTTC. This gives the protein CASRSTTAQETQYF. J is TRBJ2-5 and V is TRBV5-1; D gene uncertain. V was cut by 5 bases and J by 2 bases, with 13 bases left in between. The CDR3 runs 14 residues. Per the germline V gene, CDR1 is SGHRS and CDR2 is YFSETQ.

This sequence joins TRBV6-6 and TRBJ1-2; D gene unclear. The germline V and J ends were trimmed by 7 bases and 0 bases, with 15 bases remaining between them. The CDR3 has 15 amino acids. Germline assignment: CDR1 MNHNY and CDR2 SVGAGI (reference sequence). The CDR3 reads CASTSTLPSNYGYTF. CDR3 in DNA: TGTGCCAGCACTTCCACGCTCCCGTCTAACTATGGCTACACCTTC.

This clonotype appeared many times. V gene TRBV4-1 combines with J gene TRBJ1-5, with no clear D. This CDR3 contains 13 residues. V gave up 2 bases and J gave up 5 bases, with 7 bases separating them. CDR1 is MGHRA and CDR2 is YSYEKL in the germline V gene. The CDR3 DNA reads TGCGCCAGCAGCCAACCAAGGGATCAGCCCCAGCATTTT. Its translation is CASSQPRDQPQHF.

This clonotype came up many times. The J gene is TRBJ1-5, the V gene TRBV27; D is possibly TRBD1 (5 bases). The ends were cut back, 5 bases at V and 9 bases at J, with 17 bases in the middle. The CDR3 covers 14 residues. Per the germline V gene, CDR1 is MNHEY and CDR2 is SMNVEV (reference sequence). CDR3 region: CASSLDGGRGPQHF. The CDR3 DNA reads as TGTGCCAGCAGTCTGGACGGGGGGAGGGGGCCCCAGCATTTT.

The chain couples TRBV4-2 to TRBJ1-1, with D possibly TRBD1 on 5 matching bases. Trimming stripped 0 bases from V and 5 bases from J, with 10 bases between. The germline CDR1 and CDR2 sequences are LGHNA and YNFKEQ. This CDR3 contains 14 residues. The CDR3 loop reads CASSQDRGETEAFF. Here the CDR3 DNA reads TGTGCCAGCAGCCAAGATAGAGGGGAAACTGAAGCTTTCTTT.

This clonotype was detected ten times or more. V is TRBV12-3 or TRBV12-4 and J is TRBJ2-1; the match to TRBD2 covers 8 bases. Trimming at V came to 8 bases and at J to 7 bases, leaving 10 bases not matched to a gene. The CDR3 totals 14 residues. The CDR3 here is CASSLRGGLNEQFF. As DNA, the CDR3 is TGTGCCAGCTCTCTCCGGGGGGGGCTTAATGAGCAGTTCTTC.

This clonotype has just a few counts. V is TRBV14 and J is TRBJ1-2, with a weak D call TRBD1 (6 bases). V dropped 3 bases and J dropped 0 bases, with 11 bases sitting between them. There are 15 residues in the CDR3. Per the germline V gene, CDR1 is SGHDN and CDR2 is FVKESK. The CDR3 nucleotides read TGTGCCAGCAGCCATCAGGGGTACCCTAACTATGGCTACACCTTC. Translated, it gives CASSHQGYPNYGYTF.

This clonotype was seen only a few times. The chain is built from TRBV6-2 or TRBV6-3 and TRBJ1-6; D gene unclear. The CDR3 extends over 13 amino acids. The germline CDR1 and CDR2 sequences are MNHEY and SVGEGT. Between the trimmed V and J ends, which lost 7 bases and 8 bases, there was a span of 12 bases. The CDR3 reads CASNENIYSPLHF. The CDR3, as DNA: TGTGCCAGCAACGAGAACATTTATTCACCCCTCCACTTT.